This is a list of T cell receptor beta chains from one sample in a study of T cell changes during pregnancy in multiple sclerosis. Only in-frame clones appear in the TCRdb table, and some are missing; sequencing was by immunoSEQ multiplex PCR. The data contain some 77,000 clones, about 93% of them seen just once; the ten biggest clones take up just over 2.5%. The sample in question was peripheral blood, obtained after pregnancy. These receptors were taken from a female donor in good health, enrolled as a control in a pregnancy study. CDR3s include the opening cysteine and the closing phenylalanine or tryptophan. Each record gives: V gene, D gene, J gene, clone size, CDR3 DNA, CDR3 protein. A D gene is named only where the DNA matches it firmly. Size is stated for part of the rows, as once, few or many counts, or as a class when the clone is expanded.

>TRBV5-1|.|TRBJ2-7|.
TGCGCCAGCAGCTTGGAGGTGGTGACAGGTTGGGGATACGAGCAGTACTTC
CASSLEVVTGWGYEQYF
>TRBV18|TRBD2|TRBJ2-1|.
TGTGCCAGCTCACCACGGGTAGCGGGAGTGGTCAGGAAGCAGTTCTTC
CASSPRVAGVVRKQFF
>TRBV6-5|.|TRBJ1-5|.
TGTGCCAGCAGTTACTCGCGACAGGGCAATCAGCCCCAGCATTTT
CASSYSRQGNQPQHF
>TRBV19|TRBD1|TRBJ2-7|.
TGTGCCAGTACCGCCGGGACAGGGGCCAACGAGCAGTACTTC
CASTAGTGANEQYF
>TRBV2|.|TRBJ2-5|.
TGTGCCAGCAGGCTCGAGGGTGCCAAGACCCAGTACTTC
CASRLEGAKTQYF
>TRBV5-1|.|TRBJ1-6|.
TGCGCCAGCAGCTTCGAGGGCAATTCACCCCTCCACTTT
CASSFEGNSPLHF
>TRBV7-9|TRBD1|TRBJ2-2|.
TGTGCCAGCAGCTTAAGTCGACAGGGGAGTAGGGGGGAGCTGTTTTTT
CASSLSRQGSRGELFF
>TRBV4-1|TRBD1|TRBJ2-7|.
TGCGCCAGCAGCCAAGTCCACAGGGGTGCCTACGAGCAGTACTTC
CASSQVHRGAYEQYF
>TRBV5-4|TRBD1|TRBJ1-2|.
TGTGCCAGCAGCTTGCCCCCGGGACAGGGATCTGGCTACACCTTC
CASSLPPGQGSGYTF
>TRBV23-1|TRBD1|TRBJ1-1|.
TGCGCCAGCAGTCAATTGAGGCTCGGCAGGGGGATAATGAACACTGAAGCTTTCTTT
CASSQLRLGRGIMNTEAFF
>TRBV30|.|TRBJ2-5|.
TGTGCCTGGAGTTCAGGGGCCCAGTACTTC
CAWSSGAQYF
>TRBV7-9|.|TRBJ2-1|.
TGTGCCAGCAGCTTTGCAGGTTCCTACAATGAGCAGTTCTTC
CASSFAGSYNEQFF
>TRBV5-4|TRBD1|TRBJ2-7|.
TGTGCCAGCAGCCGAGGACAGGCGTTCGAGCAGTACTTC
CASSRGQAFEQYF
>TRBV5-1|.|TRBJ2-7|.
TGCGCCAGCAGCTCCCACCAGGGCTACGAGCAGTACTTC
CASSSHQGYEQYF
>TRBV9|.|TRBJ2-1|.
TGTGCCAGCAGTTCCGTAGCGGTCTCCTACAATGAGCAGTTCTTC
CASSSVAVSYNEQFF
>TRBV2|TRBD1|TRBJ2-1|.
TGTGCCAGCAGTCCTCATGACAGGGGGCACAATGAGCAGTTCTTC
CASSPHDRGHNEQFF
>TRBV6-1|.|TRBJ1-1|.
TGTGCCAGCAGTGTGTACAGGGTGGACACTGAAGCTTTCTTT
CASSVYRVDTEAFF
>TRBV5-1|TRBD2|TRBJ2-1|.
TGCGCCAGCACGAGTCAACTGACTAGCGGGATTAGTACGTCCTACAATGAGCAGTTCTTC
CASTSQLTSGISTSYNEQFF
>TRBV30|TRBD1|TRBJ1-2|.
TGTGCCTGGGGACAGGGTAGGGGGTATGGCTACACCTTC
CAWGQGRGYGYTF
>TRBV7-2|.|TRBJ2-5|.
TGTGCCAGCAGTCCCTCAGGACTCCAAGAGACCCAGTACTTC
CASSPSGLQETQYF
>TRBV19|TRBD1|TRBJ1-5|.
TGTGCCAGTAGTACCTCGGGGACAGGGTTGCAGCCCCAGCATTTT
CASSTSGTGLQPQHF
>TRBV6-5|.|TRBJ2-7|.
TGTGCCAGCAGTTACTCGAAACGGGGGTCCTACGAGCAGTACTTC
CASSYSKRGSYEQYF
>TRBV5-1|.|TRBJ2-7|.
TGCGCCAGCAGCCCCTACTCAAACTCCTACGAGCAGTACTTC
CASSPYSNSYEQYF
>TRBV2|TRBD2|TRBJ2-3|.
TGTGCCAGCAGGAAAGCGGGGGCGGGGGATACGCAGTATTTT
CASRKAGAGDTQYF
>TRBV27|.|TRBJ2-7|.
TGTGCCAGCAGCTATTCACAGGCAACCGCGGCCTACGAGCAGTACTTC
CASSYSQATAAYEQYF
>TRBV11-1|.|TRBJ2-3|.
TGTGCCAGCAGTTTTCCGTCAGGGTACGGGGATACGCAGTATTTT
CASSFPSGYGDTQYF
>TRBV21-1|.|TRBJ1-4|.
TGTGCCAGCGAGGCGGGACGACAGGGGCGAGACGAAAAACTGTTTTTT
CASEAGRQGRDEKLFF
>TRBV5-4|.|TRBJ1-1|.
TGTGCCAGCAGCCGCGTGGTGGGCGCTGGGAACACTGAAGCTTTCTTT
CASSRVVGAGNTEAFF
>TRBV6-6|.|TRBJ1-1|.
TGTGCCAGCAGTTCCACACAGGGTGAAGCTGAAGCTTTCTTT
CASSSTQGEAEAFF
>TRBV7-9|.|TRBJ2-7|.
TGTGCCAGCAGCTGGGGCGGTACCTACGAGCAGTACTTC
CASSWGGTYEQYF
>TRBV7-8|TRBD1|TRBJ2-7|.
TGTGCCAGCAGCTCCCCGGGACAGGGGACGAACGAGCAGTACTTC
CASSSPGQGTNEQYF
>TRBV4-1|TRBD1|TRBJ1-2|.
TGCGCCAGCAGCCAAGATCCCGACAGGGCCTATGGCTACACCTTC
CASSQDPDRAYGYTF
>TRBV10-2|TRBD2|TRBJ2-5|.
TGCGCCAGCAGTCGGGAACTAGCGGGAGTGGGAGAGACCCAGTACTTC
CASSRELAGVGETQYF
>TRBV5-1|.|TRBJ2-7|.
TGCGCCAGCAGCCAGGAGAGCGGGCCTACCGAGCAGTACTTC
CASSQESGPTEQYF
>TRBV7-9|TRBD2|TRBJ2-3|.
TGTGCCAGCAGCTCCAAGCGGGAGAATGCGGATACGCAGTATTTT
CASSSKRENADTQYF
>TRBV7-8|.|TRBJ2-3|.
TGTGCCAGCAGCTTAGAGTCCCTAGCGATCCCCCCCACAGATACGCAGTATTTT
CASSLESLAIPPTDTQYF
>TRBV6-1|.|TRBJ2-1|.
TGTGCCAGCAGTGAAGCGTCCCGGCGCGGAAATGAGCAGTTCTTC
CASSEASRRGNEQFF
>TRBV28|TRBD1|TRBJ2-7|.
TGTGCCAGCAGTACACCGGGACAGACATACGAGCAGTACTTC
CASSTPGQTYEQYF
>TRBV7-8|TRBD1|TRBJ2-2|.
TGTGCCAGCAAGGCGGCAGGGGGCCCCGGGGAGCTGTTTTTT
CASKAAGGPGELFF
>TRBV28|.|TRBJ2-4|.
TGTGCCAGCAGCCCGGTTGACACAACCCTAGCCAAAAACATTCAGTACTTC
CASSPVDTTLAKNIQYF
>TRBV7-9|.|TRBJ1-3|.
TGTGCCAGCAGCTTAGCTTCGACAGAAGGGGACACCATATATTTT
CASSLASTEGDTIYF
>TRBV10-3|.|TRBJ1-1|.
TGTGCCACCAAAGCAAGGACAGACATGAACACTGAAGCTTTCTTT
CATKARTDMNTEAFF
>TRBV6-4|.|TRBJ2-5|.
TGTGCCAGCAGCGTGACAGGCCGGGAGACCCAGTACTTC
CASSVTGRETQYF
>TRBV10-3|.|TRBJ2-5|.
TGTGCCACCCGGCAGGGTCGAGAGACCCAGTACTTC
CATRQGRETQYF
>TRBV7-9|.|TRBJ2-2|.
TGTGCCAGCAGCTTAATGGACTATAACACCGGGGAGCTGTTTTTT
CASSLMDYNTGELFF
>TRBV7-2|.|TRBJ2-4|.
TGTGCCAGCAGCCCCCAGGTTGGGGGCTTGTACTTC
CASSPQVGGLYF
>TRBV6-4|.|TRBJ2-5|.
TGTGCCAGCAGCCAATTTGGGGCCTCACGGGAGACCCAGTACTTC
CASSQFGASRETQYF
>TRBV5-4|TRBD2|TRBJ2-2|.
TGTGCCAGCAGCTCGGGGGGGGCTAGCGGGAGAGTGCGCACCGGGGAGCTGTTTTTT
CASSSGGASGRVRTGELFF
>TRBV5-1|TRBD1|TRBJ1-2|.
TGCGCCAGCAGCTTGCTGGCAACTGGGACAGCCTATGGCTACACCTTC
CASSLLATGTAYGYTF
>TRBV7-3|TRBD2|TRBJ2-7|.
TGTGCCAGCAGCTTGGGGACCGGGGGACTAGACTCCTACGAGCAGTACTTC
CASSLGTGGLDSYEQYF
>TRBV6-1|TRBD1|TRBJ2-7|.
TGTGCCAGCAATCCTGGACAGGGAGACGAGCAGTACTTC
CASNPGQGDEQYF
>TRBV28|TRBD2|TRBJ2-7|.
TGTGCCAGCAGTTTATGGACTAGCGGAACCTACGAGCAGTACTTC
CASSLWTSGTYEQYF
>TRBV7-8|TRBD1|TRBJ1-5|once
TGTGCCAGCAGCCCTTTCCGGACAGGCTTCAATCAGCCCCAGCATTTT
CASSPFRTGFNQPQHF